This passage covers 21 T cell receptor beta chains from one sample sequenced in a study of cytomegalovirus exposure and HLA in healthy donors (dated 2017 in TCRdb). Receptors were amplified or captured by the immunoSEQ multiplex PCR assay. For the multiplex PCR, a mixture combining 60 forward primers for TCR Vbeta segments and 13 reverse primers for TCR Jbeta segments was used. Drawn from immuneACCESS, this table holds only the in-frame rearrangements with V and J called that TCRdb kept. Clones are partly lost; checked studies trace under half to an unresolved V gene and leave the rest unexplained. The sample contains about 130,000 clones, 84% of them found a single time. The ten largest clones represent roughly 3% of the sample. The material sequenced was PBMCs. The source is a woman aged 18-35 years in good health and CMV-seropositive.

The chain links TRBV4-1 to TRBJ2-7; TRBD2 agrees at 7 bases. Germline CDR1 and CDR2: MGHRA and YSYEKL. V trimming: 2 bases; J trimming: 0 bases; junction bases outside the gene matches: 13. The CDR3 is made up of 18 amino acids. CDR3 DNA sequence: TGCGCCAGCAGCCAACAAGGCAACCTAGCGGACCTCTCCTACGAGCAGTACTTC. This encodes CASSQQGNLADLSYEQYF.

The rearrangement links TRBV11-1 to TRBJ2-7; 13 bases agree with TRBD2. CDR1 is SGHAT, CDR2 FQDESV, per germline (reference sequence). The CDR3 extends over 16 amino acids. The junction had 8 bases not matched to a gene; V was cut back by 5 bases and J by 4 bases. The CDR3 reads CASSTGTSGEKYEQYF. The CDR3 coding sequence is TGTGCCAGCAGCACAGGGACTAGCGGGGAGAAATACGAGCAGTACTTC. The full variable domain, its missing parts supplied by reference TRBV11-1 and TRBJ2-7, is EAEVAQSPRYKITEKSQAVAFWCDPISGHATLYWYRQILGQGPELLVQFQDESVVDDSQLPKDRFSAERLKGVDSTLKIQPAELGDSAMYLCASSTGTSGEKYEQYFGPGTRLTVT.

This chain connects TRBV7-9 to TRBJ2-5; perhaps TRBD1 as D (7 bases). The CDR3 is 15 amino acids. Germline values: CDR1 SEHNR, CDR2 FQNEAQ (reference sequence). V was clipped by 4 bases and J by 6 bases, with 18 bases between them. CDR3 residues: CASSSPTGTVKTQYF. The CDR3 DNA reads TGTGCCAGCAGCTCCCCGACAGGGACTGTTAAGACCCAGTACTTC.

The V call is TRBV12-5, the J call TRBJ2-7; 11 bases are a match to TRBD1. The germline V gene encodes CDR1 LGHNT and CDR2 FRNRAP. The length of the CDR3 is 14 residues. Trimming cost V 6 bases and J 7 bases; bases outside gene matches: 8. The CDR3: CASGLGQGAREQYF. CDR3 DNA sequence: TGTGCTAGTGGCTTAGGACAGGGGGCAAGGGAGCAGTACTTC.

This chain links TRBV7-9 with TRBJ2-7; TRBD1 aligns across 11 bases. This CDR3 spans 15 amino acids. From germline, CDR1 is SEHNR and CDR2 FQNEAQ (reference sequence). The trim removed 1 base at V and 5 bases at J, leaving 4 bases unmatched. CDR3: CASSLGTGGGDEQYF. CDR3 bases: TGTGCCAGCAGCTTAGGGACAGGGGGCGGGGACGAGCAGTACTTC.

The CDR3 here is CASSSGTDTQYF. In nucleotides, the CDR3 is TGTGCCAGCAGCTCGGGCACAGATACGCAGTATTTT. The V and J genes are TRBV5-6 and TRBJ2-3; D is unresolved. This CDR3 comprises 12 residues. In germline, CDR1 is SGHDT, CDR2 YYEEEE. V lost 3 bases, J lost 1 base, and 3 bases lay in between.

The chain recombines TRBV19 with TRBJ2-1, with D possibly TRBD2 on 6 matching bases. This CDR3 spans 15 amino acids. Between the trimmed V and J ends, which lost 5 bases and 3 bases, there was a span of 14 bases. CDR1 is LNHDA and CDR2 is SQIVND in the germline V gene (reference sequence). The CDR3 loop reads CASSPGTQSYNEQFF. CDR3 coding DNA: TGTGCCAGTAGTCCGGGGACTCAGAGCTACAATGAGCAGTTCTTC.

The rearrangement joins TRBV4-1 to TRBJ1-4, with unresolved D. The CDR3 is 14 amino acids. CDR1 and CDR2 from the germline V gene are MGHRA and YSYEKL. Between the trimmed V and J ends, which lost 3 bases and 0 bases, there was a span of 5 bases. The CDR3: CASSQTPTNEKLFF. As DNA, the CDR3 is TGCGCCAGCAGCCAGACACCAACTAATGAAAAACTGTTTTTT.

This clone came up a few times. In nucleotides, the CDR3 is TGTGCCAGCAGTCGGACCGGGGGGGACACTGAAGCTTTCTTT. This translates into CASSRTGGDTEAFF. V gene TRBV5-4 combines with J gene TRBJ1-1; tentative D call: TRBD1 (5 bases). Germline loops: CDR1 SGHNT, CDR2 YYREEE (reference sequence). V was shortened by 5 bases and J by 3 bases, with 14 bases between the two germline ends. The length of the CDR3 is 14 residues.

This chain joins TRBV21-1 and TRBJ1-2. TRBV21-1 is listed as a pseudogene. CDR3 length: 14 residues. This CDR3 reads CASRRRGREDGYTF. CDR3 nucleotides: TGTGCCAGCAGGCGGCGGGGAAGGGAGGATGGCTACACCTTC.

The rearrangement uses TRBV7-9 and TRBJ2-5, with 8 positions matching TRBD1. CDR1 is SEHNR, CDR2 FQNEAQ, per germline (reference sequence). The CDR3 has 15 amino acids. Unmatched junction bases numbered 0, after V lost 0 bases and J lost 0 bases. The CDR3 protein is CASSLAQGDQETQYF. CDR3 nucleotides: TGTGCCAGCAGCTTAGCACAGGGGGACCAAGAGACCCAGTACTTC.

Here the CDR3 reads CASSLGQGPYEQYF. The CDR3 region has the DNA TGTGCCAGCAGCTTGGGACAGGGCCCCTACGAGCAGTACTTC. This sequence joins TRBV5-6 and TRBJ2-7, with 7 positions matching TRBD1. J lost 2 bases, V lost 0 bases, and 2 bases had no gene match. The germline CDR1 and CDR2 sequences are SGHDT and YYEEEE. This CDR3 contains 14 residues.

This clone was recorded a few times. V gene TRBV5-4 combines with J gene TRBJ2-7; TRBD1 is a possible D gene (5 bases). With 7 bases removed from V and 7 bases from J, the gap between germline ends came to 21 bases. The CDR3 runs 14 residues. Looked up from germline, CDR1 is SGHNT and CDR2 is YYREEE (reference sequence). The DNA of the CDR3 is TGTGCCAGCGAGGAGTGGGGCAGTAGGAAGGAGCAGTACTTC. Translated: CASEEWGSRKEQYF.

Turning to this clone: The junction does not match germline at one end; this may be a read error. Other DNA sequences of this sample code for an identical CDR3. This chain uses TRBV2 with TRBJ2-5; D perhaps matches TRBD2 (5 bases). This CDR3 contains 15 residues. Germline CDR1 and CDR2: SNHLY and FYNNEI. DNA of the CDR3: TGCGCCAGCAGTACCGGACTCAAGCCGGGGGAGACCCAGTACTTC. This translates into CASSTGLKPGETQYF.

For this clone: The sample carries other DNA sequences with the same CDR3. This chain joins TRBV16 and TRBJ2-3; no clear D gene. The CDR3 runs to 13 residues. Germline V gene lookup returns CDR1 KGHSY and CDR2 FQNENV. V was shortened by 0 bases and J by 3 bases, with 4 bases between the two germline ends. The CDR3 DNA reads TGTGCCAGCAGCCAATCGCGGACAGATACGCAGTATTTT. Translated: CASSQSRTDTQYF.

The sample holds one count of this clone. The chain is built from TRBV25-1 and TRBJ1-6; no clear D. Deletions cut 8 bases from V and 4 bases from J, with 6 bases between. Germline CDR1 is MGHDK and CDR2 is SYGVNS. This CDR3 region has 12 residues. Here the CDR3 DNA reads TGTGCCAGCCGCAGTTATAATTCACCCCTCCACTTT. It codes for CASRSYNSPLHF. Based on the CDR3 plus reference TRBV25-1 and TRBJ1-6, the full variable domain is EADIYQTPRYLVIGTGKKITLECSQTMGHDKMYWYQQDPGMELHLIHYSYGVNSTEKGDLSSESTVSRIRTEHFPLTLESARPSHTSQYLCASRSYNSPLHFGNGTRLTVT.

The rearrangement joins TRBV6-6 to TRBJ1-5; TRBD1 is a possible D gene (5 bases). Germline loops: CDR1 MNHNY, CDR2 SVGAGI (reference sequence). The CDR3 consists of 14 residues. V was pared by 8 bases and J by 6 bases, with 17 bases between. The CDR3 nucleotides read TGTGCCAGCTCGCCTGCTGGGGGGACTCAGCCCCAGCATTTT. Translated: CASSPAGGTQPQHF.

The chain carries TRBV7-8 and TRBJ2-7, with TRBD1 matching over 9 bases. Losses at the gene ends were 4 bases for V and 6 bases for J; bases not matched to a gene: 4. This CDR3 is built from 13 residues. The germline CDR1 and CDR2 sequences are SGHVS and FQNEAQ. The CDR3 sequence: CASSWDRATEQYF. CDR3 bases: TGTGCCAGCAGCTGGGACAGGGCCACCGAGCAGTACTTC.

The V and J genes are TRBV5-4 and TRBJ2-5, with D perhaps TRBD2 (5 bases). V was pared by 4 bases and J by 2 bases, with 6 bases between. There are 12 residues in the CDR3. CDR1 is SGHNT, CDR2 YYREEE, per germline (reference sequence). The CDR3 DNA follows: TGTGCCAGCAGCCGGAGGCAAGAGACCCAGTACTTC. As protein: CASSRRQETQYF.

The J gene is TRBJ1-5, the V gene TRBV6-5; TRBD1 might be the D (5 bases). Trimming removed 6 bases at V and 7 bases at J, with 13 bases between. The germline V gene encodes CDR1 MNHEY and CDR2 SVGAGI. The CDR3 contains 13 residues. CDR3 in DNA: TGTGCCAGCAGGGAACAGGATTACCAGCCCCAGCATTTT. It codes for CASREQDYQPQHF.

The rearrangement uses TRBV5-1 and TRBJ1-5, with 7 bases that match TRBD1. Germline values: CDR1 SGHRS, CDR2 YFSETQ. The CDR3 length is 15 residues. J was trimmed by 0 bases and V by 4 bases; bases with no gene match: 4. CDR3 protein: CASSRGTDSNQPQHF. CDR3 coding DNA: TGCGCCAGCAGCCGTGGGACAGATAGCAATCAGCCCCAGCATTTT. Using reference TRBV5-1 and TRBJ1-5 for the parts outside the CDR3, the full variable domain is KAGVTQTPRYLIKTRGQQVTLSCSPISGHRSVSWYQQTPGQGLQFLFEYFSETQRNKGNFPGRFSGRQFSNSRSEMNVSTLELGDSALYLCASSRGTDSNQPQHFGDGTRLSIL.